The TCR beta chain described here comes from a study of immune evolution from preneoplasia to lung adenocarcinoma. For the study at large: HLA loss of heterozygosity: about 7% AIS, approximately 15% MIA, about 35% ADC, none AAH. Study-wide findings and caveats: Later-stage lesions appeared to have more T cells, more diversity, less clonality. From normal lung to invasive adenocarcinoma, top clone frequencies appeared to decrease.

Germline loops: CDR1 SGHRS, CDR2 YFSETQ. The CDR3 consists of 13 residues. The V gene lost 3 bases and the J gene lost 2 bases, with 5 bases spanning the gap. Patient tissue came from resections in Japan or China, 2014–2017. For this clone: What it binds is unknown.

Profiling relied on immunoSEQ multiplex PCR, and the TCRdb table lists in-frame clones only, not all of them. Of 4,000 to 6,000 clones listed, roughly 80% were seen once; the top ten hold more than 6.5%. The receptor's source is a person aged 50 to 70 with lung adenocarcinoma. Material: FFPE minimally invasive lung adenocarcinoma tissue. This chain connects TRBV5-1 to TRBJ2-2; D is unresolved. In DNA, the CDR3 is TGCGCCAGCAGCTCTGGTAACACCGGGGAGCTGTTTTTT. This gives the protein CASSSGNTGELFF.